These 5 T cell receptor beta chains were all obtained from the same sample, sequenced in a study of early T cells in non-severe SARS-CoV-2 infection. MiXCR, run by TCRdb on the 5' RACE reads, gives a single entry per CDR3 protein. The data hold 35,000 to 55,000 distinct CDR3 sequences, with 11% observed a single time. The specimen was whole blood. The receptors originated from an adult who was a healthcare worker with PCR-confirmed SARS-CoV-2 infection or an uninfected control (not recorded which).

This clonotype was seen ten or more times. V and J are TRBV5-6 and TRBJ2-3; D is uncertain. In germline, CDR1 is SGHDT, CDR2 YYEEEE. V was trimmed by 3 bases and J by 0 bases, leaving 11 bases between them. There are 15 residues in the CDR3. The CDR3 bases are TGTGCCAGCAGCTCCCGGTGGCAGAGCACAGATACGCAGTATTTT. Protein product: CASSSRWQSTDTQYF.

Only a few counts were recorded for this clonotype. This chain links TRBV7-9 with TRBJ1-1; no clear D. The CDR3 has 14 amino acids. V was clipped by 5 bases and J by 0 bases, with 10 bases between them. Germline CDR1 SEHNR, CDR2 FQNEAQ (reference sequence). CDR3 protein: CASSQAAMNTEAFF. As DNA, the CDR3 is TGTGCCAGCAGCCAGGCCGCCATGAACACTGAAGCTTTCTTT.

The V gene is TRBV6-5, the J gene TRBJ2-7; no clear D gene. The germline V gene has CDR1 MNHEY and CDR2 SVGAGI. V dropped 5 bases and J dropped 5 bases, with 10 bases sitting between them. This CDR3 comprises 12 residues. CDR3 nucleotides: TGTGCCAGCAGTGGCCCAAGTGACGAGCAGTACTTC. It specifies CASSGPSDEQYF.

The table lists this clonotype with many counts. The V gene is TRBV2, the J gene TRBJ2-4; TRBD1 is a possible D gene (6 bases). Germline V gene sequence: CDR1 SNHLY, CDR2 FYNNEI. CDR3 length: 13 amino acids. Trimming shortened V by 2 bases and J by 7 bases, and 9 bases separated the two germline ends. Written as DNA, the CDR3 is TGTGCCAGCAGTGAACAGGGGATGAACATTCAGTACTTC. It yields the protein CASSEQGMNIQYF. Looking up the rest from reference TRBV2 and TRBJ2-4 gives the full variable domain: EPEVTQTPSHQVTQMGQEVILRCVPISNHLYFYWYRQILGQKVEFLVSFYNNEISEKSEIFDDQFSVERPDGSNFTLKIRSTKLEDSAMYFCASSEQGMNIQYFGAGTRLSVL.

This clonotype was detected many times. This chain links TRBV5-1 with TRBJ1-2; TRBD1 matches at 10 bases. CDR3 length: 14 residues. V was clipped by 6 bases and J by 6 bases; unmatched bases: 8. The germline gives CDR1 SGHRS, CDR2 YFSETQ. The CDR3 spells CASTRDRGLDGYTF. CDR3 nucleotide sequence: TGCGCCAGCACACGGGACAGGGGCTTGGATGGCTACACCTTC.